A single sample gave rise to the 23 T cell receptor beta chains below, sequenced in a study of siplizumab effects on memory and regulatory T cells. Clones were sequenced by immunoSEQ multiplex PCR, and TCRdb holds only the in-frame ones, with some missing. The table has over 65,000 clones, roughly 94% seen once; the top ten hold about 18%. The specimen was CD8+ T cells sorted from blood. All receptors come from a human donor in good health.

The J gene is TRBJ2-7, the V gene TRBV28, with a possible D match to TRBD1 (6 bases). V gave up 3 bases and J gave up 6 bases, with 12 bases separating them. The CDR3 is 13 amino acids. From germline, CDR1 is MDHEN and CDR2 SYDVKM. CDR3 in DNA: TGTGCCAGCAGTTTCTCAGGGGTTCCCGAGCAGTACTTC. Translating it yields CASSFSGVPEQYF.

The genes are TRBV7-8 and TRBJ2-3, with TRBD2 matching 8 bases. The V gene end was trimmed by 0 bases and the J gene end by 3 bases; junction bases not matched to a gene: 2. Germline-derived CDR1 and CDR2 are SGHVS and FQNEAQ. The CDR3 loop spans 15 amino acids. The CDR3 here is CASSLAGRVTDTQYF. The CDR3 bases are TGTGCCAGCAGCTTAGCCGGGAGGGTAACAGATACGCAGTATTTT.

V gene TRBV28 combines with J gene TRBJ2-3; weak D call: TRBD1 (6 bases). The CDR3 spans 14 residues. Trimming left V 4 bases short and J 3 bases short, with 11 bases between. CDR1 MDHEN and CDR2 SYDVKM come from the germline V gene. The CDR3, as DNA: TGTGCCAGCAGTTCCGTTAGGGGGACAGATACGCAGTATTTT. Protein sequence: CASSSVRGTDTQYF.

The rearrangement links TRBV7-9 to TRBJ2-5; no definite D call. V was cut by 5 bases and J by 5 bases, with 12 bases left in between. The CDR3 contains 13 residues. Per the germline V gene, CDR1 is SEHNR and CDR2 is FQNEAQ (reference sequence). The CDR3 region is CASSKPREETQYF. CDR3 bases: TGTGCCAGCAGCAAACCTCGCGAGGAGACCCAGTACTTC.

DNA of the CDR3: TGTGCCAGCAGCTTGGGGACAGGCCACTATGGCTACACCTTC. As protein: CASSLGTGHYGYTF. The gene calls are TRBV5-6 and TRBJ1-2; TRBD1 matches 7 bases. The ends lost 0 bases at V and 3 bases at J; junction bases unmatched: 2. The CDR3 loop spans 14 amino acids. Germline V lookup: CDR1 SGHDT, CDR2 YYEEEE.

The gene calls are TRBV28 and TRBJ1-5; D is unresolved. The CDR3 runs 13 residues. Germline values: CDR1 MDHEN, CDR2 SYDVKM. V was trimmed by 6 bases and J by 4 bases, leaving 10 bases between them. For the CDR3, the DNA is TGTGCCAGCAGGGGGTGGGGTAATCAGCCCCAGCATTTT. Protein: CASRGWGNQPQHF.

This rearrangement joins TRBV5-4 to TRBJ2-1; no firm D call. The CDR3 is 16 residues long. Trimming stripped 4 bases from V and 1 base from J, with 15 bases between. Germline V gene data show CDR1 as SGHNT and CDR2 as YYREEE (reference sequence). DNA of the CDR3: TGTGCCAGCAGCCCCGACGCGGTCCGATCCTACAATGAGCAGTTCTTC. Its translation: CASSPDAVRSYNEQFF.

The chain couples TRBV15 to TRBJ2-7, with TRBD2 matching over 7 bases. Trimming at V came to 5 bases and at J to 3 bases, leaving 4 bases not matched to a gene. The CDR3 length is 13 residues. CDR1 is LNHNV, CDR2 YYDKDF, per germline (reference sequence). The CDR3 protein is CATSHGEGYEQYF. CDR3 coding DNA: TGTGCCACCAGCCATGGGGAGGGCTACGAGCAGTACTTC.

This chain joins TRBV28 and TRBJ2-1; the match to TRBD2 covers 10 bases. Germline-derived CDR1 and CDR2 are MDHEN and SYDVKM. V lost 3 bases and J lost 8; bases outside the gene matches: 7. The CDR3 covers 15 residues. CDR3 region: CASSFTAGGPHEQFF. CDR3 DNA: TGTGCCAGCAGTTTTACAGCGGGAGGGCCTCATGAGCAGTTCTTC.

This clone was recorded only once. This chain uses TRBV9 with TRBJ2-3; possible D gene TRBD2, 5 bases. V lost 0 bases and J lost 0, with 11 bases in between. CDR3 length equals 16 residues. From germline, CDR1 is SGDLS and CDR2 YYNGEE. The CDR3 region is CASSVAGSRSTDTQYF. CDR3 DNA: TGTGCCAGCAGCGTAGCGGGGTCCCGCAGCACAGATACGCAGTATTTT. Full variable domain (rest looked up from reference TRBV9 and TRBJ2-3): DSGVTQTPKHLITATGQRVTLRCSPRSGDLSVYWYQQSLDQGLQFLIQYYNGEERAKGNILERFSAQQFPDLHSELNLSSLELGDSALYFCASSVAGSRSTDTQYFGPGTRLTVL.

The chain uses TRBV13 and TRBJ2-7, with D uncertain. V gave up 5 bases and J gave up 1 base, with 12 bases separating them. This CDR3 has 14 amino acids. Germline CDR1 reads PRHDT; CDR2 reads FYEKMQ (reference sequence). CDR3 amino acids: CASSNRKVSYEQYF. DNA of the CDR3: TGTGCCAGCAGCAATCGAAAAGTTTCCTACGAGCAGTACTTC.

This chain uses TRBV28 with TRBJ2-3, with D tentatively TRBD1 (6 bases). V dropped 3 bases and J dropped 6 bases, with 13 bases sitting between them. From germline, CDR1 is MDHEN and CDR2 SYDVKM. There are 14 residues in the CDR3. For the CDR3, the DNA is TGTGCCAGCAGTTTCTTTGGGGGCGGGGATACGCAGTATTTT. Its protein product is CASSFFGGGDTQYF.

The chain couples TRBV7-6 to TRBJ2-5, with 8 bases aligning to TRBD2. J lost 4 bases, V lost 5 bases, and 6 bases had no gene match. CDR1 is SGHVS and CDR2 is FNYEAQ in the germline V gene. This CDR3 region has 14 residues. CDR3 sequence (DNA): TGTGCCAGCAGCAAAAGCGGGAGTGTAGAGACCCAGTACTTC. It codes for CASSKSGSVETQYF.

The rearrangement joins TRBV5-1 to TRBJ2-5; no clear D. Germline assignment: CDR1 SGHRS and CDR2 YFSETQ. With 2 bases removed from V and 0 bases from J, the gap between germline ends came to 8 bases. The CDR3 has 14 residues. CDR3 in amino acids: CASSLLQYQETQYF. The CDR3 nucleotides are TGCGCCAGCAGCTTATTGCAGTACCAAGAGACCCAGTACTTC. Based on the CDR3 plus reference TRBV5-1 and TRBJ2-5, the full variable domain is KAGVTQTPRYLIKTRGQQVTLSCSPISGHRSVSWYQQTPGQGLQFLFEYFSETQRNKGNFPGRFSGRQFSNSRSEMNVSTLELGDSALYLCASSLLQYQETQYFGPGTRLLVL.

The chain couples TRBV2 to TRBJ2-2; D is perhaps TRBD2 (5 bases). Trimming cost V 3 bases and J 3 bases, with 11 bases left between them. This CDR3 is 15 amino acids long. Germline V CDR1 and CDR2: SNHLY, FYNNEI. The CDR3 DNA is TGTGCCAGCAGTGACACGGGATCCCACACCGGGGAGCTGTTTTTT. Translating gives CASSDTGSHTGELFF.

The chain uses TRBV19 and TRBJ2-6; no definite D call. V lost 8 bases and J lost 4, with 6 bases in between. Germline assignment: CDR1 LNHDA and CDR2 SQIVND (reference sequence). This CDR3 has 12 amino acids. The CDR3 DNA sequence: TGTGCCAGTCGATCCGGGGCCAACGTCCTGACTTTC. Translated: CASRSGANVLTF.

The rearrangement links TRBV27 to TRBJ1-6; no clear D. Germline CDR1 and CDR2: MNHEY and SMNVEV (reference sequence). This CDR3 is built from 14 residues. The V and J ends lost 6 bases and 7 bases respectively, with 13 bases between them. The CDR3 reads CASSPTQNNSPLHF. As DNA, the CDR3 is TGTGCCAGCAGCCCAACCCAGAACAATTCACCCCTCCACTTT.

The CDR3 nucleotides are TGTGCCAGCAGCCCGGGACTAGCGGGAGATAATACGCAGTATTTT. Protein: CASSPGLAGDNTQYF. This chain connects TRBV5-6 to TRBJ2-3, with 14 bases matching TRBD2. This CDR3 spans 15 amino acids. Per germline, CDR1 SGHDT and CDR2 YYEEEE. The V segment lost 4 bases and the J segment 7 bases; nucleotides outside the gene matches: 5. Combining the CDR3 with reference TRBV5-6 and TRBJ2-3 gives the whole variable domain DAGVTQSPTHLIKTRGQQVTLRCSPKSGHDTVSWYQQALGQGPQFIFQYYEEEERQRGNFPDRFSGHQFPNYSSELNVNALLLGDSALYLCASSPGLAGDNTQYFGPGTRLTVL.

The V gene is TRBV20-1, the J gene TRBJ2-2; D gene uncertain. V lost 1 base and J 7 bases, leaving 4 bases between the germline ends. Germline V gives CDR1 DFQATT, CDR2 SNEGSKA (reference sequence). The CDR3 runs to 11 residues. The CDR3 loop reads CSARAGGELFF. CDR3 coding DNA: TGCAGTGCTAGAGCTGGCGGGGAGCTGTTTTTT.

The V gene is TRBV2, the J gene TRBJ2-7; TRBD2 matches 9 bases. The V gene's germline CDR1 is SNHLY and CDR2 FYNNEI. The CDR3 spans 13 residues. V shed 9 bases and J 5 bases; nucleotides not matched to a gene: 8. Written as DNA, the CDR3 is TGTGCCAGTGAGGGACTAGCCGTTGACGAGCAGTACTTC. It is translated as CASEGLAVDEQYF.

The rearrangement uses TRBV6-5 and TRBJ2-5, with 8 positions matching TRBD2. The ends lost 6 bases at V and 5 bases at J; junction bases unmatched: 8. Germline-derived CDR1 and CDR2 are MNHEY and SVGAGI. The CDR3 has 14 amino acids. This CDR3 reads CASSLAGPRETQYF. DNA of the CDR3: TGTGCCAGCAGCTTAGCGGGGCCGCGGGAGACCCAGTACTTC.

This clone occurred a few times. The chain is built from TRBV7-6 and TRBJ2-7, with 7 bases that match TRBD1. Trimming at V came to 5 bases and at J to 7 bases, leaving 8 bases not matched to a gene. CDR3 size: 13 residues. From germline, CDR1 is SGHVS and CDR2 FNYEAQ. The CDR3 DNA is TGTGCCAGCAGCCTCTCCACAGGGGTGGAGCAGTACTTC. Protein: CASSLSTGVEQYF.

The genes are TRBV30 and TRBJ2-7; 9 positions match TRBD2. This CDR3 contains 13 residues. CDR1 is GTSNPN and CDR2 is SVGIG in the germline V gene (reference sequence). The J segment lost 3 bases and the V segment lost 0 bases, leaving 0 bases of the junction unmatched. CDR3 nucleotides: TGTGCCTGGAGTGTACTAGCGGGCTACGAGCAGTACTTC. It codes for CAWSVLAGYEQYF.